Included here is one T cell receptor beta chain sequence, with context. This record comes from a study of neoadjuvant anti-PD-1 for oral cavity cancer. Study-level background: Most patients had three to four biweekly doses of 3 mg/kg nivolumab before resection. Patients without progression got a fourth dose around day 43.

Germline-derived CDR1 and CDR2 are SGHVS and FNYEAQ. The CDR3 loop spans 15 amino acids. V was shortened by 2 bases and J by 4 bases, with 14 bases between the two germline ends. Tumor libraries mostly used about 4.8 ug genomic DNA, two replicates each. Using immunoSEQ multiplex PCR, the repertoire was profiled, and TCRdb retains in-frame clones only, with some absent. The repertoire holds roughly 13,000 clones, around 58% seen once, with 12% in the top ten. The sequenced sample was tumor tissue, obtained before nivolumab (anti-PD-1) treatment. The chain is built from TRBV7-6 and TRBJ1-1; D ambiguous. The receptor was derived from a person between 40 and 85 years old with oral cavity squamous cell carcinoma. The CDR3 sequence is CASSLMEGSTTEAFF. The DNA of the CDR3 is TGTGCCAGCAGCTTAATGGAGGGAAGTACCACTGAAGCTTTCTTT. Full variable domain (outside the CDR3, taken from reference TRBV7-6 and TRBJ1-1): GAGVSQSPRYKVTKRGQDVALRCDPISGHVSLYWYRQALGQGPEFLTYFNYEAQQDKSGLPNDRFSAERPEGSISTLTIQRTEQRDSAMYRCASSLMEGSTTEAFFGQGTRLTVV.